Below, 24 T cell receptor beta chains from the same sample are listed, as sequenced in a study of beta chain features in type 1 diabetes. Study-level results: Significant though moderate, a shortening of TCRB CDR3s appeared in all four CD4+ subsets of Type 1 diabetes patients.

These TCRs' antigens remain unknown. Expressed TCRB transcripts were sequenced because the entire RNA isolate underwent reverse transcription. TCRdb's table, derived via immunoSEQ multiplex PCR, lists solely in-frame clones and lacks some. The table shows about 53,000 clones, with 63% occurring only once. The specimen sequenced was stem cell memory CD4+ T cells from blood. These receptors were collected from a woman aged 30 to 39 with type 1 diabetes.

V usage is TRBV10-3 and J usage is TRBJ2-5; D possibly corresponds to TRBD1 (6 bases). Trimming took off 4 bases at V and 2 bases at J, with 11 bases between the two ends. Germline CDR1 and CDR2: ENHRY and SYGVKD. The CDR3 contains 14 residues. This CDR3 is CAISAIGGQETQYF. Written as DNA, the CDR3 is TGTGCCATCAGTGCAATAGGGGGTCAAGAGACCCAGTACTTC.

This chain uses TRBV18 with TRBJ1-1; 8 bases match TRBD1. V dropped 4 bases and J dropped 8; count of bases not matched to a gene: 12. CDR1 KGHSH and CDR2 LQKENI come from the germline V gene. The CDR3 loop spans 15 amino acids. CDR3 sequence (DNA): TGTGCCAGCTCACGAGGAACCGGGACAGGCCGAGAAGCTTTCTTT. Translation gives CASSRGTGTGREAFF.

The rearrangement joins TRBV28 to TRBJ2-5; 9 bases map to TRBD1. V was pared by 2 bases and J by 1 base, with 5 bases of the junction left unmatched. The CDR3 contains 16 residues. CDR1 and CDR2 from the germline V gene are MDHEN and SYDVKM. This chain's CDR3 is CASSLRDRVPQETQYF. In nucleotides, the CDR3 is TGTGCCAGCAGTTTAAGGGACAGGGTCCCCCAAGAGACCCAGTACTTC.

CDR3 in amino acids: CASSAGLRQGTDTQYF. CDR3 nucleotide sequence: TGCGCCAGCAGCGCGGGCTTAAGACAGGGGACAGATACGCAGTATTTT. The chain uses TRBV5-1 and TRBJ2-3, with 8 bases lining up with TRBD1. Germline CDR1 and CDR2: SGHRS and YFSETQ. J gave up 3 bases and V 4 bases, and 10 bases lay outside the gene matches. The CDR3 contains 16 residues.

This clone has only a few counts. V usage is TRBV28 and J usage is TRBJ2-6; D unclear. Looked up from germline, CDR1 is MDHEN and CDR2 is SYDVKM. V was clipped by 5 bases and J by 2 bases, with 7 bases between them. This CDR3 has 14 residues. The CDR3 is CASSLIAGANVLTF. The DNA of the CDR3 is TGTGCCAGCAGTCTAATCGCTGGGGCCAACGTCCTGACTTTC.

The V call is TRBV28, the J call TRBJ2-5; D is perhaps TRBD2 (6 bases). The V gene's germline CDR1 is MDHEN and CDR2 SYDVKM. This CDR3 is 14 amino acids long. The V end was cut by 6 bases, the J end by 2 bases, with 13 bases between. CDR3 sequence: CASSTAEGQETQYF. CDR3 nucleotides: TGTGCCAGCAGCACAGCGGAGGGACAAGAGACCCAGTACTTC. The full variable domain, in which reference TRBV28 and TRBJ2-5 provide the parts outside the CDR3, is DVKVTQSSRYLVKRTGEKVFLECVQDMDHENMFWYRQDPGLGLRLIYFSYDVKMKEKGDIPEGYSVSREKKERFSLILESASTNQTSMYLCASSTAEGQETQYFGPGTRLLVL.

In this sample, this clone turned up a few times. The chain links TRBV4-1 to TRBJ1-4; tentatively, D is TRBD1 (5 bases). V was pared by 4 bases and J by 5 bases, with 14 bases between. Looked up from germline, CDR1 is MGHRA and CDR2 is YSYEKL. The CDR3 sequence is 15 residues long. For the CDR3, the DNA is TGCGCCAGCAGCCGAGAACGACAGCCGAATGAAAAACTGTTTTTT. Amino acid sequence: CASSRERQPNEKLFF.

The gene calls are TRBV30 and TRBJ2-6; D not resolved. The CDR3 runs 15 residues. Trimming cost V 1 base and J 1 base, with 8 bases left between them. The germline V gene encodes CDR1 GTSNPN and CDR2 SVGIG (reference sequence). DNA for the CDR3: TGTGCCTGGAGTGGCGAATATTCTGGGGCCAACGTCCTGACTTTC. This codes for CAWSGEYSGANVLTF.

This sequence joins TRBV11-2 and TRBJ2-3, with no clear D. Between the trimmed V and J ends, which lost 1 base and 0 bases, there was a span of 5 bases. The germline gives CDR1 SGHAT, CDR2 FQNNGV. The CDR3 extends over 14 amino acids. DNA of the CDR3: TGTGCCAGCAGCTTAGGAACTAGCACAGATACGCAGTATTTT. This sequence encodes CASSLGTSTDTQYF.

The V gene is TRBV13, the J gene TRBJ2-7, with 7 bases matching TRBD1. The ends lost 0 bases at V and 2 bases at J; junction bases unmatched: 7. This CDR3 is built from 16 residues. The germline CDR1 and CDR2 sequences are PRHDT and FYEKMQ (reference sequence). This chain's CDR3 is CASSLGGQINPYEQYF. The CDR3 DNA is TGTGCCAGCAGCTTAGGGGGACAGATCAACCCCTACGAGCAGTACTTC.

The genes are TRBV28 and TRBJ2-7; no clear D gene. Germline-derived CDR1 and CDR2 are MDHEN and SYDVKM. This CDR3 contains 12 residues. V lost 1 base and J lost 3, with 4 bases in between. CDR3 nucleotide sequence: TGTGCCAGCAGTTTATTTCGCTACGAGCAGTACTTC. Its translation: CASSLFRYEQYF.

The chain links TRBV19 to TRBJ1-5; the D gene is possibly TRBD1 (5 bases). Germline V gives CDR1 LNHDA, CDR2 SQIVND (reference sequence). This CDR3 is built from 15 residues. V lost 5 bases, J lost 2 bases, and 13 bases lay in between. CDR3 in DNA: TGTGCCAGTAGTGCCCAGGGTGAGGGCAATCAGCCCCAGCATTTT. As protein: CASSAQGEGNQPQHF.

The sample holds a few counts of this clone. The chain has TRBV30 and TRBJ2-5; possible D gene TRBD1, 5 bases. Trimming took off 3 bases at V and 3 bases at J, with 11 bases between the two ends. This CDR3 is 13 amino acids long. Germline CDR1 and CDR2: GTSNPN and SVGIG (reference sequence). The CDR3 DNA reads TGTGCCTGGAGACAGAAAGGGGAAGAGACCCAGTACTTC. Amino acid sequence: CAWRQKGEETQYF.

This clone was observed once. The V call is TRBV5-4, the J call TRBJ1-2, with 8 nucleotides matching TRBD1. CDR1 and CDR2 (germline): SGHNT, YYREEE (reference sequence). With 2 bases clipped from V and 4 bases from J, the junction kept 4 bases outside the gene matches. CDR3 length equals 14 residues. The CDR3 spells CASSLGTGSYGYTF. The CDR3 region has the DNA TGTGCCAGCAGCTTAGGGACAGGAAGCTATGGCTACACCTTC. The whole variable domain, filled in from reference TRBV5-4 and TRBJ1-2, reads ETGVTQSPTHLIKTRGQQVTLRCSSQSGHNTVSWYQQALGQGPQFIFQYYREEENGRGNFPPRFSGLQFPNYSSELNVNALELDDSALYLCASSLGTGSYGYTFGSGTRLTVV.

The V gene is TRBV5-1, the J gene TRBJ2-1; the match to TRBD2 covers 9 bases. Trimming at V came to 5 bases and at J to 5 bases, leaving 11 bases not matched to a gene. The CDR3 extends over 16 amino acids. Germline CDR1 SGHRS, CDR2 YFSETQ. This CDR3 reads CASRPTPGLADNEQFF. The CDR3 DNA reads TGCGCCAGCAGACCAACTCCGGGACTAGCAGACAATGAGCAGTTCTTC.

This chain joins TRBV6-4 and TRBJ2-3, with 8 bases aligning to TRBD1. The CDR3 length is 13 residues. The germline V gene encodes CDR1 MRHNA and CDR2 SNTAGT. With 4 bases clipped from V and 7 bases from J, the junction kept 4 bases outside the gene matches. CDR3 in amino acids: CASSGDRGNTQYF. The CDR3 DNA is TGTGCCAGCAGTGGCGACAGGGGAAATACGCAGTATTTT.

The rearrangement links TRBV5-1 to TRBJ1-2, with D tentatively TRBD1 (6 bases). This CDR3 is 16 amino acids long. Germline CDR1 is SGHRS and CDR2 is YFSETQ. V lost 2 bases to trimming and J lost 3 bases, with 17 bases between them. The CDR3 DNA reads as TGCGCCAGCAGCTTTGTGTTCTCAGGGGCGGACTATGGCTACACCTTC. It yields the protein CASSFVFSGADYGYTF.

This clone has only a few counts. The CDR3, as DNA: TGCAGCGTTAGGGGGGACAGGGGCCGCTACGAGCAGTACTTC. This encodes CSVRGDRGRYEQYF. The chain links TRBV29-1 to TRBJ2-7; TRBD1 matches at 10 bases. Germline V CDR1 and CDR2: SQVTM, ANQGSEA. With 5 bases clipped from V and 3 bases from J, the junction kept 7 bases outside the gene matches. This CDR3 contains 14 residues.

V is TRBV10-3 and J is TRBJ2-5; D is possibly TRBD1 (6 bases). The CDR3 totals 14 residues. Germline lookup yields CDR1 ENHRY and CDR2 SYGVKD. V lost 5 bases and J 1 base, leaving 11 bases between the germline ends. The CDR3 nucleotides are TGTGCCATCAGTAGCACGACAGGCCAAGAGACCCAGTACTTC. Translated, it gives CAISSTTGQETQYF.

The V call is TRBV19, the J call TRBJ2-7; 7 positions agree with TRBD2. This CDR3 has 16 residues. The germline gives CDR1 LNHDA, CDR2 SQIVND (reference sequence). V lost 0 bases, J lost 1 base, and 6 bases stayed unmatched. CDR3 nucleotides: TGTGCCAGTAGTATAGAGTTTGCGGGAGTGTCCTACGAGCAGTACTTC. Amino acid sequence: CASSIEFAGVSYEQYF.

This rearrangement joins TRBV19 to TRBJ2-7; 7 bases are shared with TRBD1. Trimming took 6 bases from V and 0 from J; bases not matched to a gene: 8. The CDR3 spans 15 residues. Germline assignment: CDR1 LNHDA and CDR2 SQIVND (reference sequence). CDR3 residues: CASSTGAPRSYEQYF. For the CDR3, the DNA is TGTGCCAGTAGCACAGGGGCCCCTCGCTCCTACGAGCAGTACTTC.

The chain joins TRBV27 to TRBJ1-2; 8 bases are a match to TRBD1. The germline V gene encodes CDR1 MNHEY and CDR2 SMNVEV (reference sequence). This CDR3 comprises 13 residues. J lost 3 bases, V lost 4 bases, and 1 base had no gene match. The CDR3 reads CASSYRGDYGYTF. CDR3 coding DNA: TGTGCCAGCAGTTACAGGGGGGACTATGGCTACACCTTC.

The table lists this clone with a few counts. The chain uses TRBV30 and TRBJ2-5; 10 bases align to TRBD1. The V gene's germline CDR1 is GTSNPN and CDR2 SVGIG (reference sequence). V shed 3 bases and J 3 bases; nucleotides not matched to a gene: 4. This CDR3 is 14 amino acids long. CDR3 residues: CAWSHGTGEETQYF. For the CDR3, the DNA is TGTGCCTGGAGCCATGGGACAGGGGAAGAGACCCAGTACTTC. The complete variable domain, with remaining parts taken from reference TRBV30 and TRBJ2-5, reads SQTIHQWPATLVQPVGSPLSLECTVEGTSNPNLYWYRQAAGRGLQLLFYSVGIGQISSEVPQNLSASRPQDRQFILSSKKLLLSDSGFYLCAWSHGTGEETQYFGPGTRLLVL.

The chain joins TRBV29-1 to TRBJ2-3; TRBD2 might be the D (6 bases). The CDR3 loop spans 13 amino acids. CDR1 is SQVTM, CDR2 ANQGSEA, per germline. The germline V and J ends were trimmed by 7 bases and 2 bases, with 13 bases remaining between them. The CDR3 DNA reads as TGCAGCGCCCGGGACTGGAACACAGATACGCAGTATTTT. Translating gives CSARDWNTDTQYF.